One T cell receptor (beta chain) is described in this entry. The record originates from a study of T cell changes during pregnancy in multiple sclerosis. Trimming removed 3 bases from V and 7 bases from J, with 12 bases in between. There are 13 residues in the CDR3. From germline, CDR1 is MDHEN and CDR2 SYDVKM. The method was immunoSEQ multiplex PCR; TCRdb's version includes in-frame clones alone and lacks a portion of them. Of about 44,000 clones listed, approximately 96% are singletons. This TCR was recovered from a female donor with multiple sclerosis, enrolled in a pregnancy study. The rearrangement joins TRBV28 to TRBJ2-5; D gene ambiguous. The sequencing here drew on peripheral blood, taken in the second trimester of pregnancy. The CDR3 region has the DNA TGTGCCAGCAGTTTCTCCCGGAGTGGGACCCAGTACTTC. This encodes CASSFSRSGTQYF.